This T cell receptor (beta chain) is drawn from a study of blood T cell repertoires in COVID-19. For the study at large: COVID-19 samples collected from the United States, Italy and Spain covered acute and convalescent phases.

Recruitment covered 25 or so US areas and drew participants whose ages spanned roughly 18 to 89 years. Categorization into cohorts depended on clinical history that participants reported. The length of the CDR3 is 18 residues. Germline V CDR1 and CDR2: LNHDA, SQIVND (reference sequence). Deletions cut 7 bases from V and 0 bases from J, with 22 bases between. The table came from immunoSEQ multiplex PCR; TCRdb's copy has only in-frame clones and leaves some out. The repertoire holds roughly 290,000 clones, with approximately 85% as singletons. V and J are TRBV19 and TRBJ1-5, with D unresolved. Sequencing was performed on PBMCs or T cells enriched from blood (not recorded which). The sequence was obtained from a man aged 30 to 39 who had recovered from COVID-19. CDR3 DNA: TGTGCCAGTACTATGGGTGTCGGCGGGGATAATAGCAATCAGCCCCAGCATTTT. This codes for CASTMGVGGDNSNQPQHF.